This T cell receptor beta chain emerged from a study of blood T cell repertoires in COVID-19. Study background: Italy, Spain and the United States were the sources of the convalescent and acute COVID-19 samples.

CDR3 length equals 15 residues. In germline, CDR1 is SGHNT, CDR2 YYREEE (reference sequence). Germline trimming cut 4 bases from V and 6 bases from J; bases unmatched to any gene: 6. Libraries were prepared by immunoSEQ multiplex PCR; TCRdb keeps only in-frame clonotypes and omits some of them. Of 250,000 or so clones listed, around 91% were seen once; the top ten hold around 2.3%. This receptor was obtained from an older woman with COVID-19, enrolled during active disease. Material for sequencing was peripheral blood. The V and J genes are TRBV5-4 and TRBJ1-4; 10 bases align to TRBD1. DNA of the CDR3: TGTGCCAGCAGCCGAAGTGGGACAGGGGATGAAAAACTGTTTTTT. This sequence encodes CASSRSGTGDEKLFF.